One and the same sample provided the 26 T cell receptor beta chains below, sequenced in a study of blood T cell repertoires in COVID-19. Produced via immunoSEQ multiplex PCR; TCRdb's table is partial and in-frame only. Here the sample spans hundreds of thousands of clones, about nine tenths being singletons. The sample was PBMCs or T cells enriched from blood (not recorded which). The receptors were sampled from a woman under 30 who had recovered from COVID-19.

CDR3 nucleotide sequence: TGTGCCAGCAGCTTGACAGATAATCAGCCCCAGCATTTT. It encodes CASSLTDNQPQHF. The chain couples TRBV7-2 to TRBJ1-5; D might be TRBD1 (5 bases). With 3 bases removed from V and 4 bases from J, the gap between germline ends came to 7 bases. The CDR3 contains 13 residues. Germline values: CDR1 SGHTA, CDR2 FQGNSA.

The V gene is TRBV28, the J gene TRBJ1-1; D remains ambiguous. The CDR3 spans 13 residues. V was pared by 1 base and J by 9 bases, with 12 bases between. Germline CDR1 is MDHEN and CDR2 is SYDVKM. The DNA of the CDR3 is TGTGCCAGCAGTTTATCCTCCCCCAGTCAAGCTTTCTTT. This gives the protein CASSLSSPSQAFF.

J is TRBJ1-5 and V is TRBV5-6; D gene uncertain. Germline loops: CDR1 SGHDT, CDR2 YYEEEE. Trimming removed 0 bases from V and 0 bases from J, with 4 bases in between. CDR3 size: 14 residues. CDR3: CASSLAVSNQPQHF. CDR3 DNA sequence: TGTGCCAGCAGCTTGGCCGTTAGCAATCAGCCCCAGCATTTT.

The chain recombines TRBV4-2 with TRBJ1-1; D gene uncertain. This CDR3 is built from 12 residues. Per the germline V gene, CDR1 is LGHNA and CDR2 is YNFKEQ. V was pared by 0 bases and J by 9 bases, with 8 bases between. CDR3 in amino acids: CASSQDSSKAFF. CDR3 DNA sequence: TGTGCCAGCAGCCAAGATAGCAGTAAAGCTTTCTTT.

The chain uses TRBV2 and TRBJ1-1, with D perhaps matching TRBD1 (5 bases). The germline V gene has CDR1 SNHLY and CDR2 FYNNEI. There are 14 residues in the CDR3. Trimming stripped 4 bases from V and 2 bases from J, with 11 bases between. The CDR3 DNA reads TGTGCCAGCAGTGTTAGACAGAGCAACACTGAAGCTTTCTTT. As protein: CASSVRQSNTEAFF.

This clone has more than one count but fewer than ten. The chain is built from TRBV18 and TRBJ2-3; tentative D call: TRBD2 (6 bases). The ends were cut back, 1 base at V and 4 bases at J, with 12 bases in the middle. The CDR3 consists of 15 residues. CDR1 and CDR2 from the germline V gene are KGHSH and LQKENI. As DNA, the CDR3 is TGTGCCAGCTCACCACAGAGAAGGGAGGCAGATACGCAGTATTTT. Its protein is CASSPQRREADTQYF.

CDR3 in amino acids: CASSLVHRGRSYGYTF. CDR3 nucleotide sequence: TGTGCCAGCAGCTTAGTTCACAGGGGAAGGAGCTATGGCTACACCTTC. This chain connects TRBV7-9 to TRBJ1-2, with 7 bases identical to TRBD1. Per the germline V gene, CDR1 is SEHNR and CDR2 is FQNEAQ (reference sequence). Trimming removed 1 base from V and 4 bases from J; junction bases left unmatched: 9. This CDR3 comprises 16 residues. Drawing the rest from reference TRBV7-9 and TRBJ1-2, the complete variable domain is DTGVSQNPRHKITKRGQNVTFRCDPISEHNRLYWYRQTLGQGPEFLTYFQNEAQLEKSRLLSDRFSAERPKGSFSTLEIQRTEQGDSAMYLCASSLVHRGRSYGYTFGSGTRLTVV.

This rearrangement joins TRBV19 to TRBJ1-2; tentative D call: TRBD1 (5 bases). This CDR3 is built from 12 residues. Trimming took 3 bases from V and 9 from J, leaving 11 bases between them. Germline CDR1 and CDR2: LNHDA and SQIVND (reference sequence). The CDR3 protein is CASSMFRGRYTF. The CDR3 DNA reads as TGTGCCAGTAGTATGTTTAGGGGTCGCTACACCTTC.

The V call is TRBV5-1, the J call TRBJ2-1, with TRBD2 matching over 7 bases. Germline trimming cut 0 bases from V and 9 bases from J; bases unmatched to any gene: 6. The CDR3 contains 14 residues. Germline CDR1 and CDR2: SGHRS and YFSETQ. CDR3 nucleotide sequence: TGCGCCAGCAGCTTGGTTGGGACTATCGGTGAGCAGTTCTTC. Residues: CASSLVGTIGEQFF.

This clone appeared once. V is TRBV6-2 or TRBV6-3 and J is TRBJ2-7; possibly TRBD2 for D (5 bases). The CDR3 has 13 amino acids. Trimming left V 2 bases short and J 5 bases short, with 10 bases between. Germline assignment: CDR1 MNHEY and CDR2 SVGEGT. CDR3 protein: CASSYEGTHEQYF. In DNA, the CDR3 is TGTGCCAGCAGTTACGAGGGTACCCACGAGCAGTACTTC.

This clone was recorded only once. V is TRBV28 and J is TRBJ1-1, with D hard to call. V lost 5 bases and J 4 bases, leaving 11 bases between the germline ends. The CDR3 is made up of 13 amino acids. CDR1 and CDR2 (germline): MDHEN, SYDVKM. CDR3 in amino acids: CASSPRESTEAFF. Here the CDR3 DNA reads TGTGCCAGCAGTCCGAGGGAGAGCACTGAAGCTTTCTTT.

For the CDR3, the DNA is TGTGCCTGGAGTGGTACTAGTACAGAGACCCAGTACTTC. Translating gives CAWSGTSTETQYF. The rearrangement uses TRBV30 and TRBJ2-5, with D possibly matching TRBD2 (5 bases). V gave up 1 base and J gave up 4 bases, with 10 bases separating them. The CDR3 is 13 amino acids. The germline gives CDR1 GTSNPN, CDR2 SVGIG (reference sequence).

The CDR3 DNA is TGTGCCAGCTCTAATTCCAGGGGTGCTAATGAAAAACTGTTTTTT. Its protein product is CASSNSRGANEKLFF. The J gene is TRBJ1-4, the V gene TRBV6-5; D possibly corresponds to TRBD1 (6 bases). Trimming pared 8 bases from V and 3 bases from J, leaving 16 bases between. The germline V gene encodes CDR1 MNHEY and CDR2 SVGAGI. CDR3 length: 15 residues.

A note on this clone: An end of the junction differs from the germline gene, which may be a read error. The gene calls are TRBV11-1 and TRBJ2-5; TRBD2 matches at 10 bases. Germline values: CDR1 SGHAT, CDR2 FQDESV (reference sequence). The CDR3 totals 15 residues. Written as DNA, the CDR3 is TGTGCCAGCAGGTTAGCGGGAGGTGGAAAAGAGACCCAGTACTTC. Protein product: CASRLAGGGKETQYF.

The chain has TRBV7-9 and TRBJ2-3, with 9 bases fitting TRBD1. The CDR3 is 16 amino acids. Germline V gene sequence: CDR1 SEHNR, CDR2 FQNEAQ (reference sequence). Trimming took 5 bases from V and 2 from J; bases not matched to a gene: 8. CDR3 in amino acids: CASSLTGGRPTDTQYF. CDR3 DNA: TGTGCCAGCAGCCTAACAGGGGGCAGACCCACAGATACGCAGTATTTT.

The table lists this clone with a few counts. The chain joins TRBV7-2 to TRBJ1-2, with 8 nucleotides matching TRBD1. This CDR3 has 15 amino acids. The germline CDR1 and CDR2 sequences are SGHTA and FQGNSA. V was clipped by 5 bases and J by 6 bases; unmatched bases: 11. The CDR3 DNA sequence: TGTGCCAGCAGCGCTACTTTTGGACAGGGTAATGGCTACACCTTC. Amino acid sequence: CASSATFGQGNGYTF.

The V call is TRBV7-2, the J call TRBJ2-3, with a tentative D call TRBD1 (6 bases). V shed 3 bases and J shed 3 bases, with 10 bases lying between them. Germline values: CDR1 SGHTA, CDR2 FQGNSA. This CDR3 has 14 amino acids. The CDR3 sequence: CASSFNRVTDTQYF. The CDR3 coding sequence is TGTGCCAGCAGCTTTAACAGGGTAACAGATACGCAGTATTTT.

The genes are TRBV30 and TRBJ1-6; 12 bases align to TRBD1. The germline CDR1 and CDR2 sequences are GTSNPN and SVGIG (reference sequence). With 7 bases clipped from V and 7 bases from J, the junction kept 5 bases outside the gene matches. This CDR3 contains 14 residues. For the CDR3, the DNA is TGTGCCTTGGGGACAGGGGGCAGGAATTCACCCCTCCACTTT. Encoded protein: CALGTGGRNSPLHF.

The chain couples TRBV23-1 to TRBJ1-3, with a weak D call TRBD1 (5 bases). TRBV23-1 is an ORF; its function is uncertain. V dropped 4 bases and J dropped 5 bases, with 9 bases sitting between them. CDR3 length: 13 amino acids. In DNA, the CDR3 is TGCGCCAGCAGTCCCGACAGCCGAAACACCATATATTTT. The encoded protein is CASSPDSRNTIYF.

This chain links TRBV5-1 with TRBJ2-6, with a tentative D call TRBD1 (5 bases). V dropped 4 bases and J dropped 2 bases, with 10 bases sitting between them. The CDR3 is made up of 15 amino acids. Germline values: CDR1 SGHRS, CDR2 YFSETQ. CDR3 sequence reads: CASSVTATGANVLTF. CDR3 bases: TGCGCCAGCAGCGTGACAGCCACTGGGGCCAACGTCCTGACTTTC.

J is TRBJ2-7 and V is TRBV18; D is uncertain. The ends were cut back, 4 bases at V and 0 bases at J, with 13 bases in the middle. Germline V gene sequence: CDR1 KGHSH, CDR2 LQKENI. The length of the CDR3 is 15 residues. This CDR3 reads CASSQEGESSYEQYF. In nucleotides, the CDR3 is TGTGCCAGCTCACAAGAAGGAGAGAGCTCCTACGAGCAGTACTTC.

The chain recombines TRBV5-6 with TRBJ2-2; 8 bases are a match to TRBD2. With 1 base clipped from V and 3 bases from J, the junction kept 2 bases outside the gene matches. In germline, CDR1 is SGHDT, CDR2 YYEEEE. CDR3 size: 15 residues. The DNA for the CDR3 is TGTGCCAGCAGCTTGTTCGGGAGGGACACCGGGGAGCTGTTTTTT. It specifies CASSLFGRDTGELFF.

The genes are TRBV7-8 and TRBJ1-5, with a tentative D call TRBD1 (5 bases). Germline V CDR1 and CDR2: SGHVS, FQNEAQ. Trimming left V 1 base short and J 7 bases short, with 17 bases between. The CDR3 has 16 amino acids. CDR3 residues: CASSLDRAGGRQPQHF. The CDR3 bases are TGTGCCAGCAGCTTAGATCGTGCCGGGGGACGACAGCCCCAGCATTTT.

In the case of this clone: One end of the junction fails to match germline, which may point to a read error. The chain recombines TRBV6-2 or TRBV6-3 with TRBJ2-7; 14 bases agree with TRBD2. The CDR3 spans 13 residues. Germline CDR1 is MNHEY and CDR2 is SVGEGT. DNA for the CDR3: TGTGCCAGCAGCCCCCCGGGACTAGCGGGAGTGAGCTTC. Protein product: CASSPPGLAGVSF.

The chain has TRBV11-3 and TRBJ2-5, with 7 bases identical to TRBD2. The J segment lost 3 bases and the V segment lost 5 bases, leaving 6 bases of the junction unmatched. This CDR3 contains 14 residues. Germline values: CDR1 SGHNT, CDR2 YENEEA. The CDR3 protein is CASSQAGFEETQYF. Here the CDR3 DNA reads TGTGCCAGCAGCCAAGCGGGATTTGAAGAGACCCAGTACTTC. Based on the CDR3 plus reference TRBV11-3 and TRBJ2-5, the full variable domain is EAGVVQSPRYKIIEKKQPVAFWCNPISGHNTLYWYLQNLGQGPELLIRYENEEAVDDSQLPKDRFSAERLKGVDSTLKIQPAELGDSAVYLCASSQAGFEETQYFGPGTRLLVL.

V and J are TRBV3-1 (or the pseudogene TRBV3-2) and TRBJ1-5, with D maybe TRBD1 (6 bases). The V gene's germline CDR1 is LGHDT and CDR2 YNNKEL (reference sequence). This CDR3 has 16 amino acids. Trimming took 1 base from V and 0 from J, leaving 10 bases between them. The CDR3 here is CASSQAGAGSNQPQHF. The CDR3 nucleotides read TGTGCCAGCAGCCAAGCAGGGGCAGGTAGCAATCAGCCCCAGCATTTT.